This T cell receptor (beta chain) is drawn from a study of blood T cells in healthy people across ages. Study-level background: Capturing about one barcoded beta molecule per two T cells was achieved by template switching.

CDR1 and CDR2 (germline): SNHLY, FYNNEI. Trimming took 8 bases from V and 5 from J; bases not matched to a gene: 5. CDR3 length: 12 residues. It was with a sample-barcoded 5' primer and a J-beta primer mix that a second PCR of roughly 6 to 12 cycles was run. TCRdb recomputed calls from the 5' RACE reads with MiXCR, one row per CDR3 protein. The repertoire holds about 2 million distinct CDR3 sequences, with roughly 49% as singletons. Healthy Caucasians from Russia aged roughly 6 to 95 served as donors. The receptor's source is a woman aged 40 to 50 in good health. The sample consisted of blood. The chain joins TRBV2 to TRBJ2-7, with 8 nucleotides matching TRBD1. CDR3 in DNA: TGTGCCAGCCGACAGGGGTCTGACGAGCAGTACTTC. This codes for CASRQGSDEQYF.